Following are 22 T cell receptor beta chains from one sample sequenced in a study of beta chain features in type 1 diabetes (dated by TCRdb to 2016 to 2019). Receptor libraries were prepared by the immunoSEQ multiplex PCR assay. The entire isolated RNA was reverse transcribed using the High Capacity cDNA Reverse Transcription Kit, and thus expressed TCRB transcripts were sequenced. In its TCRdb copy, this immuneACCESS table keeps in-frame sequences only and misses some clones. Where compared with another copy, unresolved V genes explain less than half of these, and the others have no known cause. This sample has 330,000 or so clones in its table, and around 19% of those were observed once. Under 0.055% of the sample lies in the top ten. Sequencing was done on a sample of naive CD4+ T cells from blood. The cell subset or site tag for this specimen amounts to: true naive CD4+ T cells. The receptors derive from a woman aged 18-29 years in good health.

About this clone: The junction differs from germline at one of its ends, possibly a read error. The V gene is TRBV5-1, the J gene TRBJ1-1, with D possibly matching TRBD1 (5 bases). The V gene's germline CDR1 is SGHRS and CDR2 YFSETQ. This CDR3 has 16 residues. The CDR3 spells CASSLGRTGEYTEAFF. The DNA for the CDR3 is TGCGCCAGCAGTTTGGGACGAACGGGAGAGTACACTGAAGCTTTCTTT.

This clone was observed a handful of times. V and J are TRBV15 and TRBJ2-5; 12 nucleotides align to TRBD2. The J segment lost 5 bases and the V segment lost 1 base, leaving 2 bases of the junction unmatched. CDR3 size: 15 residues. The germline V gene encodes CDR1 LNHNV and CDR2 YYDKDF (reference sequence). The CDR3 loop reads CATSRASGRAETQYF. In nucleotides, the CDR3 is TGTGCCACCAGCAGAGCTAGCGGGAGGGCCGAGACCCAGTACTTC.

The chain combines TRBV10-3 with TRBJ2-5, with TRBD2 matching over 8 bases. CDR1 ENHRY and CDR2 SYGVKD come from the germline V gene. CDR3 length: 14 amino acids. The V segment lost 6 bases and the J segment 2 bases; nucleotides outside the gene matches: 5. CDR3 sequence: CAIRPTGGQETQYF. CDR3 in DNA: TGTGCCATCAGGCCCACGGGGGGGCAAGAGACCCAGTACTTC.

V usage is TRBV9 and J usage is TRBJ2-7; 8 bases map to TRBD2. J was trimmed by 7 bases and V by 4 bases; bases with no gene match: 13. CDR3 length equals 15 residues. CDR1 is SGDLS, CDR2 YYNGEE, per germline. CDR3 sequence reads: CASSPRGREGFEQYF. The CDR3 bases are TGTGCCAGCAGCCCCAGAGGACGGGAGGGTTTTGAGCAGTACTTC.

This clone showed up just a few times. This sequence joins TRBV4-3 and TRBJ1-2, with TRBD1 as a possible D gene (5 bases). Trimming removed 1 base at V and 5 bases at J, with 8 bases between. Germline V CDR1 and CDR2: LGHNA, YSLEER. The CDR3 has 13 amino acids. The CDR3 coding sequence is TGCGCCAGCAGCCAAGCAGGGAAGTATGGCTACACCTTC. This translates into CASSQAGKYGYTF.

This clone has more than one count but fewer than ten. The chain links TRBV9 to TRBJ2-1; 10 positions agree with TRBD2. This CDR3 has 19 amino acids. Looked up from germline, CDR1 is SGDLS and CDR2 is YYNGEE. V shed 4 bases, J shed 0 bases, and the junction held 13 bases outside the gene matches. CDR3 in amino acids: CASSPGIAGGLSSYNEQFF. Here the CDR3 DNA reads TGTGCCAGCAGCCCTGGAATAGCGGGGGGCCTTAGCTCCTACAATGAGCAGTTCTTC.

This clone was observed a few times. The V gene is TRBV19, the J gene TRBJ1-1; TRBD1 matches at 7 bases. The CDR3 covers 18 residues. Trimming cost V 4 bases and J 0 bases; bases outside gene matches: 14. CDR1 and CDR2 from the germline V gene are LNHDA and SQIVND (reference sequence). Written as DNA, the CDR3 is TGTGCCAGTAGTAGGCCGACGGGACAGCCTTATATGAACACTGAAGCTTTCTTT. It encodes CASSRPTGQPYMNTEAFF.

Here the CDR3 DNA reads TGTGCCAGCAGTGAAAGACAGGGAGGAAAAAACATTCAGTACTTC. Translating it yields CASSERQGGKNIQYF. The J gene is TRBJ2-4, the V gene TRBV2; tentatively, D is TRBD1 (7 bases). The CDR3 runs to 15 residues. The germline V gene encodes CDR1 SNHLY and CDR2 FYNNEI. Trimming shortened V by 2 bases and J by 4 bases, and 12 bases separated the two germline ends.

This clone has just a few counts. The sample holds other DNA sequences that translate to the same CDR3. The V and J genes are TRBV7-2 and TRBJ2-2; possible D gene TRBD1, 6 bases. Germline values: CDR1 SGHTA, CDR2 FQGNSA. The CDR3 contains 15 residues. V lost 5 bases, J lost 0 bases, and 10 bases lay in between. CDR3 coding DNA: TGTGCCAGCAGCCTCGGGACAACGAACACCGGGGAGCTGTTTTTT. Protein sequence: CASSLGTTNTGELFF.

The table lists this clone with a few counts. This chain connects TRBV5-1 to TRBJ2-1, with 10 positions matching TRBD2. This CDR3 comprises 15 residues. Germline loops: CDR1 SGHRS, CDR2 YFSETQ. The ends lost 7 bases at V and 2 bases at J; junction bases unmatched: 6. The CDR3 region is CASGTSGIAYNEQFF. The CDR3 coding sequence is TGCGCCAGCGGCACTAGCGGGATCGCCTACAATGAGCAGTTCTTC.

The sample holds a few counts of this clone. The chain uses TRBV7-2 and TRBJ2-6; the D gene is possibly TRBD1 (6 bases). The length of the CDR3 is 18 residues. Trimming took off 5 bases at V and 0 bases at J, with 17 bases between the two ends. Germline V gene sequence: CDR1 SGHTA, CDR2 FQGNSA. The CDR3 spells CASSRGPGALSGANVLTF. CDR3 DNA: TGTGCCAGCAGCCGAGGGCCAGGGGCACTCTCTGGGGCCAACGTCCTGACTTTC. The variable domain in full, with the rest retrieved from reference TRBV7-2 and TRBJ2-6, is GAGVSQSPSNKVTEKGKDVELRCDPISGHTALYWYRQSLGQGLEFLIYFQGNSAPDKSGLPSDRFSAERTGGSVSTLTIQRTQQEDSAVYLCASSRGPGALSGANVLTFGAGSRLTVL.

The CDR3 protein is CASTGSSNEQFF. The CDR3 bases are TGTGCCAGCACCGGGAGTAGTAATGAGCAGTTCTTC. The rearrangement links TRBV5-4 to TRBJ2-1, with D possibly being TRBD2 (6 bases). The V and J ends lost 6 bases and 7 bases respectively, with 11 bases between them. CDR3 length: 12 residues. CDR1 and CDR2 from the germline V gene are SGHNT and YYREEE (reference sequence).

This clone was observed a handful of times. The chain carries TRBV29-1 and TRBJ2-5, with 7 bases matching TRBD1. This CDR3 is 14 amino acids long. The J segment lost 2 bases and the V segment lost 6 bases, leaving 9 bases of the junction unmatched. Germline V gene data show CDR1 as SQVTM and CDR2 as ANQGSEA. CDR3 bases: TGCAGCGTATTCGAGGGGGCAAATCAAGAGACCCAGTACTTC. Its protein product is CSVFEGANQETQYF.

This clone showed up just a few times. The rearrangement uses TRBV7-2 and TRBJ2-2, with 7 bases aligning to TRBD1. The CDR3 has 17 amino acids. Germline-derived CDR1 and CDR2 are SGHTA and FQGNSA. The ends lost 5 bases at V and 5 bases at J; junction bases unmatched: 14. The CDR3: CASSPTPRDRRTGELFF. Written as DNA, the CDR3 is TGTGCCAGCAGCCCAACTCCGAGGGACAGACGTACCGGGGAGCTGTTTTTT.

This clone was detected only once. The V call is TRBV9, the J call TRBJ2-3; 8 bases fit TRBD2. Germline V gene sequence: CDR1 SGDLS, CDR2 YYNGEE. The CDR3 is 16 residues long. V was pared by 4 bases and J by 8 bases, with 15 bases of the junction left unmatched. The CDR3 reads CASSPSSPAGVVTQYF. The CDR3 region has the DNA TGTGCCAGCAGCCCCAGTAGTCCAGCGGGAGTAGTTACGCAGTATTTT. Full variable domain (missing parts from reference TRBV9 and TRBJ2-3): DSGVTQTPKHLITATGQRVTLRCSPRSGDLSVYWYQQSLDQGLQFLIQYYNGEERAKGNILERFSAQQFPDLHSELNLSSLELGDSALYFCASSPSSPAGVVTQYFGPGTRLTVL.

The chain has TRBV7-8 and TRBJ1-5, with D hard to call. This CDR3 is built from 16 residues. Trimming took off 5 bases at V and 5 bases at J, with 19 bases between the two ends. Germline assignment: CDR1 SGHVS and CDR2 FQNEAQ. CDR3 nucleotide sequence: TGTGCCAGCAGCCCTGTGAGACACTTGAGAGATCAGCCCCAGCATTTT. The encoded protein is CASSPVRHLRDQPQHF. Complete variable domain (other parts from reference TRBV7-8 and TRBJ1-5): GAGVSQSPRYKVAKRGQDVALRCDPISGHVSLFWYQQALGQGPEFLTYFQNEAQLDKSGLPSDRFFAERPEGSVSTLKIQRTQQEDSAVYLCASSPVRHLRDQPQHFGDGTRLSIL.

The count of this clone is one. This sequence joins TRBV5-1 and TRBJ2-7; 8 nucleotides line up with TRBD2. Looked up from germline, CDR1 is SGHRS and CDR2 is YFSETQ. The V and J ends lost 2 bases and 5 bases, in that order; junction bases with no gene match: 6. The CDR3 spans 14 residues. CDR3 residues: CASSFSGTSDEQYF. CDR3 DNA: TGCGCCAGCAGCTTTAGCGGGACCAGCGACGAGCAGTACTTC. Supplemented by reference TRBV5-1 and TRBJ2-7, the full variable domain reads KAGVTQTPRYLIKTRGQQVTLSCSPISGHRSVSWYQQTPGQGLQFLFEYFSETQRNKGNFPGRFSGRQFSNSRSEMNVSTLELGDSALYLCASSFSGTSDEQYFGPGTRLTVT.

This chain's CDR3 is CASSGRGTQGYEQYF. CDR3 nucleotides: TGTGCCAGCAGTGGAAGAGGAACGCAGGGATACGAGCAGTACTTC. V and J are TRBV6-1 and TRBJ2-7, with D possibly matching TRBD1 (5 bases). Trimming pared 4 bases from V and 4 bases from J, leaving 17 bases between. Germline CDR1 and CDR2: MNHNS and SASEGT. This CDR3 spans 15 amino acids.

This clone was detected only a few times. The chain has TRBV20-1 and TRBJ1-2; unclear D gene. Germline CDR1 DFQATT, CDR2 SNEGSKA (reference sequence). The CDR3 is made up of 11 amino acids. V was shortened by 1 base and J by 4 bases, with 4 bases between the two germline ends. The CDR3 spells CSARVLYGYTF. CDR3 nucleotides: TGCAGTGCTAGAGTACTCTATGGCTACACCTTC.

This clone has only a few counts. Here the CDR3 DNA reads TGTGCCAGCAGCGTAGGGGGAGGGGACTCAATCACAGATACGCAGTATTTT. Amino acid sequence: CASSVGGGDSITDTQYF. This sequence joins TRBV9 and TRBJ2-3; 7 bases match TRBD2. CDR1 is SGDLS and CDR2 is YYNGEE in the germline V gene. CDR3 length: 17 amino acids. Germline trimming cut 0 bases from V and 2 bases from J; bases unmatched to any gene: 9.

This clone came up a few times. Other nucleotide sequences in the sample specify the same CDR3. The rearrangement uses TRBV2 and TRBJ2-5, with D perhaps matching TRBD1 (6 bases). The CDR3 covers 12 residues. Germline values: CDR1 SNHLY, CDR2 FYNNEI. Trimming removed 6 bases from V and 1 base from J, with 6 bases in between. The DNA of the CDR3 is TGTGCCAGCAGGACAGGCCAAGAGACCCAGTACTTC. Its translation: CASRTGQETQYF.

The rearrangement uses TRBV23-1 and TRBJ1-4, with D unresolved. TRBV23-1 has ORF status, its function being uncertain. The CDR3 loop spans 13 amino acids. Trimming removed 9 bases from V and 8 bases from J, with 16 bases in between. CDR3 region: CARRPARKEKLFF. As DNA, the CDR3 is TGCGCCAGGAGGCCGGCTCGGAAGGAAAAACTGTTTTTT.